Shown below are 21 T cell receptor beta chains from a single sample sequenced in a study of T cells after yellow fever vaccination (dated by TCRdb to between 2018 and 2020). Preparation of the library involved 5' RACE. TCRdb records Illumina HiSeq 2500 as the sequencer. The public reads were reanalyzed by TCRdb: fastp trimming at Q25, MiXCR alignment, in-frame beta chains only. All rows with the same CDR3 protein become a single entry with the most common DNA and genes. The sample yields some 250,000 distinct CDR3 sequences; roughly 7.2% were counted once. The ten most abundant clones make up roughly 0.86% of the sample. Sample treatment or condition, as interpreted from the label and publication: live attenuated yellow fever vaccine strain. The specimen comprised CD4+ T cells sorted from PBMCs, sampled 15 days after the yellow fever booster vaccination. These receptors originate from a man aged 25-45 years who received the YFV17D yellow fever vaccine.

This clonotype was counted a few times. The chain has TRBV9 and TRBJ2-7, with D unclear. The ends were cut back, 0 bases at V and 5 bases at J, with 15 bases in the middle. The CDR3 extends over 15 amino acids. Germline CDR1 reads SGDLS; CDR2 reads YYNGEE. CDR3 in DNA: TGTGCCAGCAGCGTAGGATCCCAGAGGTTCGACGAGCAGTACTTC. This gives the protein CASSVGSQRFDEQYF. Drawing the rest from reference TRBV9 and TRBJ2-7, the complete variable domain is DSGVTQTPKHLITATGQRVTLRCSPRSGDLSVYWYQQSLDQGLQFLIQYYNGEERAKGNILERFSAQQFPDLHSELNLSSLELGDSALYFCASSVGSQRFDEQYFGPGTRLTVT.

For this clonotype: An end of the junction differs from the germline gene, which may be a read error. The rearrangement uses TRBV6-5 and TRBJ1-2, with 9 nucleotides matching TRBD1. CDR3 length: 12 amino acids. CDR1 and CDR2 (germline): MNHEY, SVGAGI. Here the CDR3 DNA reads TGTGCCAGCAGTTACGGGGGACAGGGCCTTCGCTTC. It encodes CASSYGGQGLRF.

The chain carries TRBV18 and TRBJ2-7; a possible D gene is TRBD1 (7 bases). Germline V lookup: CDR1 KGHSH, CDR2 LQKENI. The CDR3 has 15 amino acids. The V end was cut by 6 bases, the J end by 4 bases, with 19 bases between. CDR3 in DNA: TGTGCCAGCTCGGCTGGAGGGGGCCCCCCTTACGAGCAGTACTTC. This encodes CASSAGGGPPYEQYF. Combining the CDR3 with reference TRBV18 and TRBJ2-7 gives the whole variable domain NAGVMQNPRHLVRRRGQEARLRCSPMKGHSHVYWYRQLPEEGLKFMVYLQKENIIDESGMPKERFSAEFPKEGPSILRIQQVVRGDSAAYFCASSAGGGPPYEQYFGPGTRLTVT.

A few counts support this clonotype. V is TRBV7-2 and J is TRBJ2-1; no clear D gene. V shed 1 base and J shed 0 bases, with 7 bases lying between them. In germline, CDR1 is SGHTA, CDR2 FQGNSA. CDR3 length: 15 residues. The CDR3 loop reads CASSLVAVSYNEQFF. The CDR3 DNA reads as TGTGCCAGCAGCTTAGTGGCTGTCTCCTACAATGAGCAGTTCTTC.

V usage is TRBV30 and J usage is TRBJ2-5; 13 nucleotides match TRBD2. This CDR3 has 14 residues. Germline CDR1 GTSNPN, CDR2 SVGIG (reference sequence). After removal of 2 bases from V and 5 bases from J, the junction contained 2 bases not matched to a gene. The CDR3 bases are TGTGCCTGGAGTTCGGGACTAGCGGGGGAGACCCAGTACTTC. Protein sequence: CAWSSGLAGETQYF.

In this sample, this clonotype turned up a few times. One end of the junction is discordant with germline, which a read error may explain. The V and J genes are TRBV2 and TRBJ2-3; TRBD1 matches 7 bases. Germline CDR1 and CDR2: SNHLY and FYNNEI. CDR3 length: 10 amino acids. CDR3 sequence: CASSSTGIHF. The DNA for the CDR3 is TGTGCCAGCAGCTCGACAGGGATACATTTT.

This clonotype was recorded many times. The J gene is TRBJ2-5, the V gene TRBV15, with D tentatively TRBD2 (6 bases). The CDR3 is made up of 17 amino acids. V lost 0 bases, J lost 5 bases, and 19 bases lay in between. In germline, CDR1 is LNHNV, CDR2 YYDKDF (reference sequence). The CDR3 here is CATSRDPGREIVETQYF. The CDR3 nucleotides read TGTGCCACCAGCAGAGATCCGGGACGGGAGATCGTTGAGACCCAGTACTTC.

The chain employs TRBV7-3 and TRBJ2-1; tentative D call: TRBD2 (5 bases). V was shortened by 7 bases and J by 4 bases, with 17 bases between the two germline ends. Germline values: CDR1 SGHTA, CDR2 FQGTGA. The CDR3 loop spans 15 amino acids. For the CDR3, the DNA is TGTGCCAGCAAAGTACGGCGGGTAGGTTACAATGAGCAGTTCTTC. Translated, it gives CASKVRRVGYNEQFF.

This clonotype occurred many times. This chain's CDR3 is CASSLATGGTDTQYF. CDR3 sequence (DNA): TGTGCCAGCAGCTTAGCAACAGGGGGCACAGATACGCAGTATTTT. The chain uses TRBV7-2 and TRBJ2-3; 7 bases map to TRBD1. The germline CDR1 and CDR2 sequences are SGHTA and FQGNSA. The CDR3 length is 15 residues. The trim removed 0 bases at V and 1 base at J, leaving 1 base unmatched.

This chain links TRBV2 with TRBJ2-4, with 10 bases matching TRBD1. The V gene end was trimmed by 3 bases and the J gene end by 8 bases; junction bases not matched to a gene: 4. CDR3 length: 14 residues. Germline V lookup: CDR1 SNHLY, CDR2 FYNNEI. The CDR3 sequence is CASSEDRGEDIQYF. CDR3 bases: TGTGCCAGCAGTGAGGACAGGGGGGAAGACATTCAGTACTTC. Looking up the rest from reference TRBV2 and TRBJ2-4 gives the full variable domain: EPEVTQTPSHQVTQMGQEVILRCVPISNHLYFYWYRQILGQKVEFLVSFYNNEISEKSEIFDDQFSVERPDGSNFTLKIRSTKLEDSAMYFCASSEDRGEDIQYFGAGTRLSVL.

Comments on this clonotype: A much larger clone is a single base away; this may be a read error. The rearrangement links TRBV20-1 to TRBJ2-1, with D possibly TRBD2 on 5 matching bases. Germline CDR1 reads DFQATT; CDR2 reads SNEGSKA (reference sequence). The CDR3 sequence is 16 residues long. The CDR3 is CGASDISSSAYNEQFF. CDR3 DNA sequence: TGCGGTGCTAGTGACATTTCTAGCTCTGCCTACAATGAGCAGTTCTTC.

The chain employs TRBV7-2 and TRBJ1-1; D is unclear. V lost 5 bases and J lost 1, with 11 bases in between. This CDR3 is 14 amino acids long. Germline CDR1 and CDR2: SGHTA and FQGNSA. The CDR3 DNA reads as TGTGCCAGCAGCCACCGGACGGCGAACACTGAAGCTTTCTTT. Translating gives CASSHRTANTEAFF.

This clonotype was detected a few times. This chain uses TRBV20-1 with TRBJ2-3; TRBD2 agrees at 11 bases. In germline, CDR1 is DFQATT, CDR2 SNEGSKA (reference sequence). This CDR3 has 16 amino acids. The trim removed 2 bases at V and 0 bases at J, leaving 4 bases unmatched. In DNA form, the CDR3 reads TGCAGTGCTAGACGGCCTAGCGGGAGGAGCACAGATACGCAGTATTTT. Its translation: CSARRPSGRSTDTQYF.

In its sample, this clonotype was seen a few times. This chain joins TRBV6-1 and TRBJ1-6; no clear D gene. This CDR3 comprises 17 residues. CDR1 is MNHNS, CDR2 SASEGT, per germline. The V end lost 2 bases, the J end lost 7 bases, and 18 bases lay between the germline ends. This chain's CDR3 is CASSERMFGSLNSPLHF. DNA for the CDR3: TGTGCCAGCAGTGAACGTATGTTTGGCAGCCTAAATTCACCCCTCCACTTT.

Written as DNA, the CDR3 is TGCAGTGCTAGAGATCAGGCAGCAATCACAGATACGCAGTATTTT. This codes for CSARDQAAITDTQYF. The chain employs TRBV20-1 and TRBJ2-3; D gene ambiguous. The CDR3 sequence is 15 residues long. V gave up 0 bases and J gave up 2 bases, with 12 bases separating them. Germline V gene data show CDR1 as DFQATT and CDR2 as SNEGSKA (reference sequence).

This clonotype was observed at least ten times. The chain combines TRBV20-1 with TRBJ1-1; D is unresolved. Germline V gene sequence: CDR1 DFQATT, CDR2 SNEGSKA (reference sequence). The CDR3 sequence is 13 residues long. V was clipped by 5 bases and J by 1 base, with 11 bases between them. DNA for the CDR3: TGCAGTGCTCCGGACGGGAAGAACACTGAAGCTTTCTTT. Protein sequence: CSAPDGKNTEAFF.

This clonotype has more than one count but fewer than ten. This chain uses TRBV4-3 with TRBJ2-3, with 10 positions matching TRBD2. Germline V gene lookup returns CDR1 LGHNA and CDR2 YSLEER. The CDR3 covers 16 residues. Unmatched junction bases numbered 5, after V lost 1 base and J lost 4 bases. The CDR3 DNA sequence: TGCGCCAGCAGCCAAGGAAGCGGGAGGGTCCCAGATACGCAGTATTTT. Encoded protein: CASSQGSGRVPDTQYF.

This clonotype came up many times. J is TRBJ2-5 and V is TRBV5-1, with unresolved D. CDR3 length: 14 amino acids. In germline, CDR1 is SGHRS, CDR2 YFSETQ. Between the trimmed V and J ends, which lost 4 bases and 1 base, there was a span of 11 bases. The CDR3 spells CASSSRRAQETQYF. The CDR3 nucleotides read TGCGCCAGCAGCAGCCGACGGGCCCAAGAGACCCAGTACTTC.

This clonotype showed up just a few times. The genes are TRBV7-2 and TRBJ2-7; a weak D match, TRBD2 (6 bases). The CDR3 runs 15 residues. Per germline, CDR1 SGHTA and CDR2 FQGNSA. Trimming stripped 6 bases from V and 0 bases from J, with 15 bases between. CDR3 region: CASRDASVLSYEQYF. For the CDR3, the DNA is TGTGCCAGCAGGGATGCTAGCGTCCTCTCCTACGAGCAGTACTTC.

Many counts were recorded for this clonotype. This chain uses TRBV20-1 with TRBJ2-5, with 9 bases identical to TRBD2. The germline V gene encodes CDR1 DFQATT and CDR2 SNEGSKA (reference sequence). This CDR3 is 11 amino acids long. J was trimmed by 7 bases and V by 6 bases; bases with no gene match: 3. CDR3 region: CSAQREVTQYF. In DNA, the CDR3 is TGCAGTGCCCAGCGGGAGGTGACCCAGTACTTC.

The chain links TRBV6-4 to TRBJ1-2; 7 bases are a match to TRBD1. The germline CDR1 and CDR2 sequences are MRHNA and SNTAGT. The V and J ends lost 5 bases and 5 bases, in that order; junction bases with no gene match: 2. The CDR3 runs to 12 residues. CDR3 DNA sequence: TGTGCCAGCAGTTCGGGACAGTATGGCTACACCTTC. Its protein product is CASSSGQYGYTF.